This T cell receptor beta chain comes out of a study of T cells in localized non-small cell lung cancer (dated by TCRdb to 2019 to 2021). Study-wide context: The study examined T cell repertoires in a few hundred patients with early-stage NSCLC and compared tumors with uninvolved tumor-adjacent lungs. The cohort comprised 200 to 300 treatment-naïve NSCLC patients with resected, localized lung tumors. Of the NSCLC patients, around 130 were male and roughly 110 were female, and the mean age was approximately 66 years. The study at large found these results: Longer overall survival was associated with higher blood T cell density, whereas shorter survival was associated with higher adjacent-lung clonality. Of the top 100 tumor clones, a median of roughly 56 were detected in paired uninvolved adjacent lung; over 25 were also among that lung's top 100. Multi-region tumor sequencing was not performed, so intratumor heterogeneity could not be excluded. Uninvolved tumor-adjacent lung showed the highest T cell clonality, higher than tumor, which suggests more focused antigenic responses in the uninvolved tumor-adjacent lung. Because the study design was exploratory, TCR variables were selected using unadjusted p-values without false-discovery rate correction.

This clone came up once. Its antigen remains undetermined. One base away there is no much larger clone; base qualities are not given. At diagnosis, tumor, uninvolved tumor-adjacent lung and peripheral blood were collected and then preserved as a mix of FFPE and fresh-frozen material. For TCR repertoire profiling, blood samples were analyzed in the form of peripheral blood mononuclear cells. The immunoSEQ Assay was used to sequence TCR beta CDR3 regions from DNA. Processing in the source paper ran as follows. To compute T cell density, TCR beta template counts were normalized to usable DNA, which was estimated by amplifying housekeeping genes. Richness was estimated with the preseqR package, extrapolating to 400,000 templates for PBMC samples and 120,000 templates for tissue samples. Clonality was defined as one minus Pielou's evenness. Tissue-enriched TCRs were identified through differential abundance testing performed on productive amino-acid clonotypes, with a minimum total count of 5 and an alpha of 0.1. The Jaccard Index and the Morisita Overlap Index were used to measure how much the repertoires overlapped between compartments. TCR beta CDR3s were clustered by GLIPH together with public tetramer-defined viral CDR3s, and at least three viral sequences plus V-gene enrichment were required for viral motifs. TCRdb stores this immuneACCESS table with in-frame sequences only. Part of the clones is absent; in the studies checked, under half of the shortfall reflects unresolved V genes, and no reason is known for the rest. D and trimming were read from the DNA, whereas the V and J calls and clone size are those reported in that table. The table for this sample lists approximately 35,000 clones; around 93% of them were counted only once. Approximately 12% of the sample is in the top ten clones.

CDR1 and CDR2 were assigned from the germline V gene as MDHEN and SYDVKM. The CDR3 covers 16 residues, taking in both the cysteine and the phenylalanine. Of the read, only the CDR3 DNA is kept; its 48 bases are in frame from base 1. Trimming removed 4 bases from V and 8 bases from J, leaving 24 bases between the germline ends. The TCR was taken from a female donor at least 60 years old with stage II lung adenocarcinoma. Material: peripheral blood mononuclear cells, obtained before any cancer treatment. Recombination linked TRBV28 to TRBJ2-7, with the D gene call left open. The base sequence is TGTGCCAGCAGTTCCCTCGTCCTGTCGAGAGTTATGCAGCAGTACTTC. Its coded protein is CASSSLVLSRVMQQYF.